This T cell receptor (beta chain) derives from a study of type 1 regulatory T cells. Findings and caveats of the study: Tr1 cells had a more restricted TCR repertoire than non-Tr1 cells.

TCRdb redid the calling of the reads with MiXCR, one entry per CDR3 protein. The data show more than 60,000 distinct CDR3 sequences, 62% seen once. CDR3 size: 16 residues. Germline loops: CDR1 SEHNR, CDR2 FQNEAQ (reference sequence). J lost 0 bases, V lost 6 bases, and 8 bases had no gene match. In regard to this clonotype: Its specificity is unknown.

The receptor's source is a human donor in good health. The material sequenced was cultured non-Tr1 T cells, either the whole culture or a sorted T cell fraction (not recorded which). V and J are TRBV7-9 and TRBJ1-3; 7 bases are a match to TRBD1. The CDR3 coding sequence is TGTGCCAGCAGTCAAAGGCCAGGGGGCTCTGGAAACACCATATATTTT. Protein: CASSQRPGGSGNTIYF.